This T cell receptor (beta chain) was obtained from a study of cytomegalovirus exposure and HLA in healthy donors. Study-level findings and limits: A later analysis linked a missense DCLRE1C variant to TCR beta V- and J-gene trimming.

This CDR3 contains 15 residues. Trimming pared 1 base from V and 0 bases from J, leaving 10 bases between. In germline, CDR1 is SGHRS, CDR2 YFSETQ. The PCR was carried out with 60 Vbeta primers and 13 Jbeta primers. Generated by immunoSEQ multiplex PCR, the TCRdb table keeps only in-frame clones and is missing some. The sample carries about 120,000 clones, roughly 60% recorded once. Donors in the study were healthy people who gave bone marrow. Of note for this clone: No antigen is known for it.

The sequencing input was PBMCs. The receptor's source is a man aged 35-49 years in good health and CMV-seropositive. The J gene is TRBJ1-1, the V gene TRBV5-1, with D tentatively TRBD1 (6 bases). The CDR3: CASSLSTGMNTEAFF. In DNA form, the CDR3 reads TGCGCCAGCAGCTTGTCGACAGGAATGAACACTGAAGCTTTCTTT.